A selection of T cell receptor beta chains follows, all from one sample in a study of blood T cell repertoires in COVID-19. Method: immunoSEQ multiplex PCR; TCRdb's copy keeps in-frame clones and lacks some. This sample has 500,000 to 600,000 clones, with 85% to 90% found just once. Material for sequencing was peripheral blood. These receptors were taken from a woman in her 50s with COVID-19, enrolled during active disease. Both conserved end residues are part of each CDR3. Fields, in order: J gene, D gene, clone size, V gene, CDR3 DNA, CDR3 protein. A D gene is named only where the DNA matches it firmly. Rows may omit the clone size; those that give it use once, few, many or a size class.

>TRBJ1-1|NA|few|TRBV13
TGTGCCAGCAGCCCACCATCTGGGGGGGGCAGGTCCACTGAAGCTTTCTTT
CASSPPSGGGRSTEAFF
>TRBJ1-5|NA|NA|TRBV5-5
TGTGCCAGCAGCTTTCTACCGGAGCAGCCCCAGCATTTT
CASSFLPEQPQHF
>TRBJ1-3|NA|NA|TRBV5-1
TGCGCCAGCAGCTTGGACGGGGGTTGGGGAAACACCATATATTTT
CASSLDGGWGNTIYF
>TRBJ1-1|NA|once|TRBV2
TGTGCCAGCAGTGTCCGGGGCACTGAAGCTTTCTTT
CASSVRGTEAFF
>TRBJ1-5|NA|NA|TRBV19
TGTGCCAGTAGTCCAGGGGTAAGTCAGCCCCAGCATTTT
CASSPGVSQPQHF
>TRBJ1-2|TRBD1|NA|TRBV24-1
TGTGCCGTCGGACAGGACAACTATGGCTACACCTTC
CAVGQDNYGYTF
>TRBJ2-7|TRBD1|NA|TRBV9
TGTGCCAGCAGCGCGACCGGGACAGTGACCTACGAGCAGTACTTC
CASSATGTVTYEQYF
>TRBJ2-1|TRBD1|NA|TRBV4-2
TGTGCCAGCAGCCAAGAGGGGACAGGGGGCGAGGATGAGCAGTTCTTC
CASSQEGTGGEDEQFF
>TRBJ2-7|NA|NA|TRBV5-6
TGTGCCAGCAGCTCTCAGGGGTATGGGCAGTACTTC
CASSSQGYGQYF
>TRBJ1-3|TRBD1|NA|TRBV10-3
TGTGCCATCAGTGAACGTATGAGACAGGGTGGAAACACCATATATTTT
CAISERMRQGGNTIYF
>TRBJ2-3|NA|NA|TRBV9
TGTGCCAGCAGCGTAGATCAGCTCGGGGGCACAGATACGCAGTATTTT
CASSVDQLGGTDTQYF
>TRBJ2-1|NA|NA|TRBV5-1
TGCGCCAGCAAGGAACAGGGGAGGAATGAGCAGTTCTTC
CASKEQGRNEQFF
>TRBJ2-4|TRBD2|NA|TRBV5-1
TGCGCCAGCAGTCCAAACGACGGGGGGAAAGAAAACATTCAGTACTTC
CASSPNDGGKENIQYF
>TRBJ2-5|TRBD1|NA|TRBV11-3
TGTGCCAGCAGCTTCCGACAGGGTCCCGGGGAGACCCAGTACTTC
CASSFRQGPGETQYF
>TRBJ1-5|NA|NA|TRBV29-1
TGCAGCGCCAGGACAGATAGCAATCAGCCCCAGCATTTT
CSARTDSNQPQHF
>TRBJ2-7|NA|NA|TRBV5-4
TGTGCCAGCAGCTTGGAGGGGATCTACGAGCAGTACTTC
CASSLEGIYEQYF
>TRBJ1-2|TRBD1|NA|TRBV19
TGTGCCAGTAGGGGACAGGGGGTTAATGGCTACACCTTC
CASRGQGVNGYTF
>TRBJ1-1|NA|NA|TRBV3-1/TRBV3-2
TGTGCCAGCAGCCAAGAAGCGGTGTCCACTGAAGCTTTCTTT
CASSQEAVSTEAFF
>TRBJ1-1|NA|NA|TRBV27
TGTGCCAGCCTGACTGACGGTTTAATAGCTTTCTTT
CASLTDGLIAFF
>TRBJ1-2|NA|NA|TRBV3-1/TRBV3-2
TGTGCCAGCAGCCAAGGGGGCACAGGGACCTATGGCTACACCTTC
CASSQGGTGTYGYTF
>TRBJ1-2|NA|NA|TRBV27
TGTGCCAGCAGTTTAGAAGCGAGAGGGCTGCGTGGCTACACCTTC
CASSLEARGLRGYTF
>TRBJ2-3|TRBD2|NA|TRBV7-9
TGTGCCAGCAGCACCAGGACTAGCGGGGGTACCGAGGATACGCAGTATTTT
CASSTRTSGGTEDTQYF
>TRBJ2-7|NA|NA|TRBV6-5
TGTGCCAGCACTAAACGCGGGGGCGCGTCCTACGAGCAGTACTTC
CASTKRGGASYEQYF
>TRBJ1-2|TRBD1|NA|TRBV7-9
TGTGCCAGCAGCTCGTTTTTTCCCGGGACAGGTGTTAACTATGGCTACACCTTC
CASSSFFPGTGVNYGYTF
>TRBJ2-3|TRBD1|NA|TRBV3-1/TRBV3-2
TGTGCCAGCAGACTAACAGGGGCAATGGATACGCAGTATTTT
CASRLTGAMDTQYF
>TRBJ1-2|TRBD1|NA|TRBV29-1
TGCAGCGTTGATAGTAATACAGGGGCGAACTATGGCTACACCTTC
CSVDSNTGANYGYTF
>TRBJ1-4|NA|NA|TRBV3-1/TRBV3-2
TGTGCCAGCAGCCAAGATATAGCTAATGAAAAACTGTTTTTT
CASSQDIANEKLFF
>TRBJ1-1|NA|NA|TRBV7-6
TGTGCCAGCAGCTCCGAGGTGGGAGACACTGAAGCTTTCTTT
CASSSEVGDTEAFF
>TRBJ1-1|TRBD1|few|TRBV2
TGTGCCACCCCCAGTGGGGGACAGCCAAACACTGAAGCTTTCTTT
CATPSGGQPNTEAFF
>TRBJ1-5|NA|NA|TRBV24-1
TGTGCCACCCAAGGCAGGGACTATCAGCCCCAGCATTTT
CATQGRDYQPQHF